This T cell receptor beta chain is drawn from a study of blood T cell repertoires in COVID-19. Living in about 25 US areas, the participants were between roughly 18 and 95 years of age. CDR1 and CDR2 from the germline V gene are SGDLS and YYNGEE. The trim removed 2 bases at V and 1 base at J, leaving 2 bases unmatched. This CDR3 region has 15 residues. As processed by the authors: By means of reference gene primer amplification, nucleated cell counts were estimated. Produced via immunoSEQ multiplex PCR; TCRdb's table is partial and in-frame only. D and trimming were read from the DNA, whereas the V and J calls and clone size are those reported in that table. The table includes approximately 300,000 clones, around 90% detected once.

Sequencing input: PBMCs or T cells enriched from blood (not recorded which). The chain employs TRBV9 and TRBJ2-2, with TRBD1 matching 7 bases. The receptor's source is a woman in her twenties or thirties who had recovered from COVID-19. CDR3 DNA: TGTGCCAGCAGCGTTCAGGGGGTGAACACCGGGGAGCTGTTTTTT. The encoded protein is CASSVQGVNTGELFF.